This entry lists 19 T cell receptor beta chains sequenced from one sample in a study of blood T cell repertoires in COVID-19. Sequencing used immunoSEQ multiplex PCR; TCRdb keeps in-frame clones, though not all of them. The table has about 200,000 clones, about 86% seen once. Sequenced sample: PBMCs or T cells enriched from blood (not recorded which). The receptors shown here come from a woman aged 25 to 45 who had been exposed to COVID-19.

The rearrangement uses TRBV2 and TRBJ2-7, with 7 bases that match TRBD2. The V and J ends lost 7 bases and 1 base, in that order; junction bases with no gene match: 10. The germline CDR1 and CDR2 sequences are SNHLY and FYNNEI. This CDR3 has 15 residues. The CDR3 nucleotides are TGTGCCAGCACCCCCATGGGGGGAGGGTCCTACGAGCAGTACTTC. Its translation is CASTPMGGGSYEQYF.

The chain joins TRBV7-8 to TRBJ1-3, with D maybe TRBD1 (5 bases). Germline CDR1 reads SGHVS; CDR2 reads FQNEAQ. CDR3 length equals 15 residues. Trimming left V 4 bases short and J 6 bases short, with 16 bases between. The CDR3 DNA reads TGTGCCAGCAGCTCGGACACGGGCCGTCCAAACACCATATATTTT. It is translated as CASSSDTGRPNTIYF.

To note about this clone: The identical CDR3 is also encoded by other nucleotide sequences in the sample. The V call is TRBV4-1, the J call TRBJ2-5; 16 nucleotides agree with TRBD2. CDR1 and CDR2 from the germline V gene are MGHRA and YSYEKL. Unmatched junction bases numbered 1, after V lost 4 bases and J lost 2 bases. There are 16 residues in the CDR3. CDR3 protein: CASSPGLAGGQETQYF. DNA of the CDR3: TGCGCCAGCAGCCCGGGACTAGCGGGGGGGCAAGAGACCCAGTACTTC.

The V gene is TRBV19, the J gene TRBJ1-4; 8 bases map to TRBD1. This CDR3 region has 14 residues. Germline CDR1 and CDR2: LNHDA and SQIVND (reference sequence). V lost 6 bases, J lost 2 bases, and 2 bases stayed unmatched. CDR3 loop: CASSNRGTNEKLFF. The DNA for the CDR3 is TGTGCCAGTAGCAACAGGGGGACTAATGAAAAACTGTTTTTT.

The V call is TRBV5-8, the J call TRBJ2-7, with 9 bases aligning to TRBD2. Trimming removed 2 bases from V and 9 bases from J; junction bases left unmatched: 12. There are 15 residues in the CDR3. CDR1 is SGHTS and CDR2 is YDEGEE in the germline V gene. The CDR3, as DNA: TGTGCCAGCAGCTTTCCTAGCGGGGTGCCCTGGGGGCAGTACTTC. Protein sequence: CASSFPSGVPWGQYF.

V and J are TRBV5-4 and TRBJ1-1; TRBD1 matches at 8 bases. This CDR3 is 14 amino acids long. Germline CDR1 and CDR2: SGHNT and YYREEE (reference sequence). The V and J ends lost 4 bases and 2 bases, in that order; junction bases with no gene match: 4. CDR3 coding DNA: TGTGCCAGCAGCAACGACAGGGGTAACACTGAAGCTTTCTTT. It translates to CASSNDRGNTEAFF. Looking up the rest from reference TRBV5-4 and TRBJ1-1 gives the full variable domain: ETGVTQSPTHLIKTRGQQVTLRCSSQSGHNTVSWYQQALGQGPQFIFQYYREEENGRGNFPPRFSGLQFPNYSSELNVNALELDDSALYLCASSNDRGNTEAFFGQGTRLTVV.

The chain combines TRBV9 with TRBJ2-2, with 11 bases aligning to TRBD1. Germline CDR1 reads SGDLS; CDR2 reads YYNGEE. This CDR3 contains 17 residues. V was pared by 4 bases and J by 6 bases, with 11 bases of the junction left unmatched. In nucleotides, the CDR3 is TGTGCCAGCAGCCCACCCCGGGGACAGGGGGGGGCCGGGGAGCTGTTTTTT. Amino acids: CASSPPRGQGGAGELFF. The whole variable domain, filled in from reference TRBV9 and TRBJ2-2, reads DSGVTQTPKHLITATGQRVTLRCSPRSGDLSVYWYQQSLDQGLQFLIQYYNGEERAKGNILERFSAQQFPDLHSELNLSSLELGDSALYFCASSPPRGQGGAGELFFGEGSRLTVL.

The CDR3 nucleotides read TGTGCCAGCAGCCCCGGGACAGTTGGCTACACCTTC. Its protein is CASSPGTVGYTF. J is TRBJ1-2 and V is TRBV6-5, with 7 bases matching TRBD1. Per the germline V gene, CDR1 is MNHEY and CDR2 is SVGAGI. V was clipped by 6 bases and J by 7 bases; unmatched bases: 5. The CDR3 totals 12 residues.

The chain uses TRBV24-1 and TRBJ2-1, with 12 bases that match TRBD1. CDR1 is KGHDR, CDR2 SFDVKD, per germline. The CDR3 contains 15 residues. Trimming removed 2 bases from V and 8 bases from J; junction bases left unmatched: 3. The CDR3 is CATSDSGTGGYEQFF. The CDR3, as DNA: TGTGCCACCAGTGATTCCGGGACAGGGGGCTATGAGCAGTTCTTC.

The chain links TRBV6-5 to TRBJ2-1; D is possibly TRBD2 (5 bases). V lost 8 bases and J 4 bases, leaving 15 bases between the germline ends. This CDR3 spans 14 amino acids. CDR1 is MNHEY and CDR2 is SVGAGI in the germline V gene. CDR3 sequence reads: CASAGGPGYNEQFF. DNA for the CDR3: TGTGCCAGCGCGGGCGGTCCTGGGTACAATGAGCAGTTCTTC.

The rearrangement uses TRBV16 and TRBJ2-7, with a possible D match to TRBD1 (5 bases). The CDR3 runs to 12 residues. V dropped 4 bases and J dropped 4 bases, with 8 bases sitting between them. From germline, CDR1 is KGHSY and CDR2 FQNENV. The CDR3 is CASSPTVYEQYF. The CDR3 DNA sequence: TGTGCCAGCAGCCCGACAGTATACGAGCAGTACTTC. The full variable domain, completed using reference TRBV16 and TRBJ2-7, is GEEVAQTPKHLVRGEGQKAKLYCAPIKGHSYVFWYQQVLKNEFKFLISFQNENVFDETGMPKERFSAKCLPNSPCSLEIQATKLEDSAVYFCASSPTVYEQYFGPGTRLTVT.

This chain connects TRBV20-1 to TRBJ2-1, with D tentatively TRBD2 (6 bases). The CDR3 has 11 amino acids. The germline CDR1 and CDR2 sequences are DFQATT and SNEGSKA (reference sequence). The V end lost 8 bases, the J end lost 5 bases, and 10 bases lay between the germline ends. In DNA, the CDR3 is TGCAGTCTGACTAGAAACAATGAGCAGTTCTTC. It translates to CSLTRNNEQFF.

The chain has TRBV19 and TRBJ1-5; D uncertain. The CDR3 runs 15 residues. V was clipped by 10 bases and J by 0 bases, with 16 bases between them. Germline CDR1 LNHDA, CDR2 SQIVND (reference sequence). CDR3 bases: TGTGCCACCTCCCCGGAGGTTTATAGCAATCAGCCCCAGCATTTT. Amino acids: CATSPEVYSNQPQHF.

The CDR3 region has the DNA TGTGCCAGTAGTATAGGCGGGACAGGGGGCCCCGAGCAGTACTTC. The encoded protein is CASSIGGTGGPEQYF. V gene TRBV19 combines with J gene TRBJ2-7; the match to TRBD1 covers 12 bases. The germline gives CDR1 LNHDA, CDR2 SQIVND (reference sequence). V lost 1 base and J lost 6; bases outside the gene matches: 4. This CDR3 comprises 15 residues.

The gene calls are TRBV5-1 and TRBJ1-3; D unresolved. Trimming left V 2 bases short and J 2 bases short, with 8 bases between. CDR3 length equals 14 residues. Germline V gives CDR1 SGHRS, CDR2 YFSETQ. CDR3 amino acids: CASSFVGTGNTIYF. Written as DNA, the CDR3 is TGCGCCAGCAGCTTCGTTGGCACTGGAAACACCATATATTTT.

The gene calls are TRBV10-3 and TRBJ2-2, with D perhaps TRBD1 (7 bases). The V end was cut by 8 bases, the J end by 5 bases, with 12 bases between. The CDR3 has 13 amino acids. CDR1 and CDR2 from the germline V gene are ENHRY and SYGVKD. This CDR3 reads CAIPGGSTGELFF. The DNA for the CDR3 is TGTGCCATCCCAGGGGGGTCGACCGGGGAGCTGTTTTTT.

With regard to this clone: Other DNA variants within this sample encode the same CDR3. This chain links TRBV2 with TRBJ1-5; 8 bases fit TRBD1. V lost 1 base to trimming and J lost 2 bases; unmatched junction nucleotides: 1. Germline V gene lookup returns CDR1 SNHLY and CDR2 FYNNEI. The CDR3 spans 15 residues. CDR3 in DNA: TGTGCCAGCAGTGAAGAGACAGGGGGCAATCAGCCCCAGCATTTT. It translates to CASSEETGGNQPQHF.

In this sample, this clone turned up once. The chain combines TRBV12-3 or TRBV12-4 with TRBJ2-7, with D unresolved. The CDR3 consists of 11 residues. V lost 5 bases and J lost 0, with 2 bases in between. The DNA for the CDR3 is TGTGCCAGCAGTCACTCCTACGAGCAGTACTTC. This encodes CASSHSYEQYF.

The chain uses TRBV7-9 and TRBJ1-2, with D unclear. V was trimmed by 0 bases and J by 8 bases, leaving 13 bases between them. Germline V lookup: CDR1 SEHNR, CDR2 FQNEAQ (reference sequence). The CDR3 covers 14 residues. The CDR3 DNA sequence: TGTGCCAGCAGCTTAGCGTCGTCAGTTGGCGGCTACACCTTC. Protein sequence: CASSLASSVGGYTF.